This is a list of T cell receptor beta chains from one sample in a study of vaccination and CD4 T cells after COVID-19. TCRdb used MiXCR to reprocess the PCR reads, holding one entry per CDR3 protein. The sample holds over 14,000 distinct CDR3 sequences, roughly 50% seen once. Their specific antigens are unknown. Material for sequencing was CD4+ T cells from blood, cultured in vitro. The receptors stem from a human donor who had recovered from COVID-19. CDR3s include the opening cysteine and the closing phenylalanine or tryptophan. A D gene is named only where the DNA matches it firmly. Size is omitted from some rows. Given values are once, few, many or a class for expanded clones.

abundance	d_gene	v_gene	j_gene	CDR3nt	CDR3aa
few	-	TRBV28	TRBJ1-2	TGTGCCAGCAGTTTGGGTGCTAGGGGCTACACCTTC	CASSLGARGYTF
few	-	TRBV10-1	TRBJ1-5	TGCGCCAGCAGTCCAGGTAGCAATCAGCCCCAGCATTTT	CASSPGSNQPQHF
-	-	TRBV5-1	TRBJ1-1	TGCGCCAGCAGCTTGGGCAGGGGCACTGAAGCTTTCTTT	CASSLGRGTEAFF
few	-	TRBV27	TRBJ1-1	TGTGCCAGCAGTTTATCCGGGGACACTGAAGCTTTCTTT	CASSLSGDTEAFF
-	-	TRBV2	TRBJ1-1	TGTGCCAGGAGTCGAACCCGGGACAACACTGAAGCTTTCTTT	CARSRTRDNTEAFF
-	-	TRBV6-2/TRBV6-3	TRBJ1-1	TGTGCCAGCAGTCGGGGGACGGCGAACACTGAAGCTTTCTTT	CASSRGTANTEAFF
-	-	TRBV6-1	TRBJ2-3	TGTGCCAGCAGCAAAGCACAGGGGGGGGCTAGCACAGATACGCAGTATTTT	CASSKAQGGASTDTQYF
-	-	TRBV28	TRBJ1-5	TGTGCCAGCACCCCTTTTGGTGGCAATCAGCCCCAGCATTTT	CASTPFGGNQPQHF
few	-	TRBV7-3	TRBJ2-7	TGTGCCAGCAGCCCCGGACTGCGGATATACGAGCAGTACTTC	CASSPGLRIYEQYF
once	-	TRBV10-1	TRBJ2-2	TGCGCCAGCAGTTTAGACACCGGGGAGCTGTTTTTT	CASSLDTGELFF
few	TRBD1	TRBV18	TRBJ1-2	TGTGCCAGCTCACCAGCGGGACAGTCGGGGGGCTATGGCTACACCTTC	CASSPAGQSGGYGYTF
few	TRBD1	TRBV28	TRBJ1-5	TGTGCCAGCATCCCCGGGACAGGGAGTCAGCCCCAGCATTTT	CASIPGTGSQPQHF
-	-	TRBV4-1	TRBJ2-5	TGCGCCAGCAGCCCCTTCAGGGAAGAGACCCAGTACTTC	CASSPFREETQYF
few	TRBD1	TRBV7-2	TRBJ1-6	TGTGCCAGCAGTAAAGACAGGGACCATAATTCACCCCTCCACTTT	CASSKDRDHNSPLHF
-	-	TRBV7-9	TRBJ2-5	TGTGCCAGCAGCTTAATGGGGAGGGAGACCCAGTACTTC	CASSLMGRETQYF
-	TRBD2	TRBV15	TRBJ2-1	TGTGCCACCCGGAGCGGGAGCGGGAGATTCAATGAGCAGTTCTTC	CATRSGSGRFNEQFF
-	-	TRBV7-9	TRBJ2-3	TGTGCCAGCAGCTCGGACGATAACACAGATACGCAGTATTTT	CASSSDDNTDTQYF
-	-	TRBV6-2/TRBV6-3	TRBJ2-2	TGTGCCAGCCGTAGGCTCACCGGGGAGCTGTTTTTT	CASRRLTGELFF
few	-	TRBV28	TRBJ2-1	TGTGCCAGCAGTCCCCGGGGCGAGCAGTTCTTC	CASSPRGEQFF
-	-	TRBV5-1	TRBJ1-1	TGCGCCAGCAGCGTACAAAGGAACACTGAAGCTTTCTTT	CASSVQRNTEAFF
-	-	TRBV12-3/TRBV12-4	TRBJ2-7	TGTGCCAGCAGTGACCCAGGGAACAACGAGCAGTACTTC	CASSDPGNNEQYF
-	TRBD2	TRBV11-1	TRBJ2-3	TGTGCCAGCAGCGGACTAGCGGGGTTTAGCACAGATACGCAGTATTTT	CASSGLAGFSTDTQYF
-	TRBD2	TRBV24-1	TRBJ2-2	TGTGCCACCAGTGATCCGGGACTAGCGGGAGTTCGGGGGGAGCTGTTTTTT	CATSDPGLAGVRGELFF
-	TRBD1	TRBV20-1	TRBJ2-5	TGCAGTGCCCCTACAGGGGGGGAGACCCAGTACTTC	CSAPTGGETQYF
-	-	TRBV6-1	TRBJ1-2	TGTGCCAGCAGCCCCGGGGCAGGGATTAACTATGGCTACACCTTC	CASSPGAGINYGYTF
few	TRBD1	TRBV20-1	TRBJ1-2	TGCAGTGCGACAGGGGGAGTCAACTATGGCTACACCTTC	CSATGGVNYGYTF
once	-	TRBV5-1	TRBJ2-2	TGCGCCAGCAGGGGGGGGGCGTCGAACACCGGGGAGCTGTTTTTT	CASRGGASNTGELFF
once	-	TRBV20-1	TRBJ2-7	TGCAGTGCTAGAGGGGACCTCTCCTACGAGCAGTACTTC	CSARGDLSYEQYF
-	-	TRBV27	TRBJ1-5	TGTGCCAGCAGGAACAGGGCGGCTCAGCCCCAGCATTTT	CASRNRAAQPQHF
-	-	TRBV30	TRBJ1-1	TGTGCCTGGAGAGGAGGAGTTGAAGCTTTCTTT	CAWRGGVEAFF
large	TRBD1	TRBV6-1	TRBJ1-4	TGTGCCAGCATCCGGGACAGGGGTGGTGAAAAACTGTTTTTT	CASIRDRGGEKLFF
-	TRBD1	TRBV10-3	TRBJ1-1	TGTGCCATCAGTCGTGAGGGGGCGGTGGAAGCTTTCTTT	CAISREGAVEAFF
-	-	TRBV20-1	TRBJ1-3	TGCAGTGCTAGAGACCCGGGGAGCTCTGGAAACACCATATATTTT	CSARDPGSSGNTIYF
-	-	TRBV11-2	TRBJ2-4	TGTGCCAGCAATTTTCCGGGACAAGGCGGGGGACAGTACTTC	CASNFPGQGGGQYF
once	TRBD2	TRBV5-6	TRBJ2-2	TGTGCCAGCAGCTTGGGTGGGAGGGCCACCGGGGAGCTGTTTTTT	CASSLGGRATGELFF
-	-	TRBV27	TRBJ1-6	TGTGCCGTAGCGGCGGATTCCTATAATTCACCCCTCCACTTT	CAVAADSYNSPLHF
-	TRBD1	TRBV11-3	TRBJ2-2	TGTGCCAGCAGCTCGCAAAACAGGGGAATGGGAACCGGGGAGCTGTTTTTT	CASSSQNRGMGTGELFF
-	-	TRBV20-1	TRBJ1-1	TGCAGTGCTAGCCTCGGACAATCCCCGAGGGCTGTTTTCTTT	CSASLGQSPRAVFF
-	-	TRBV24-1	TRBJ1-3	TGTGCCACCAGTGATCCACGGGGAAAGTCTTATTTT	CATSDPRGKSYF
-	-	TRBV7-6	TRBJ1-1	TGTGCCAGCAGCTTAGGAGGGTTAAACACTGAAGCTTTCTTT	CASSLGGLNTEAFF
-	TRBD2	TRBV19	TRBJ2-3	TGTGCCAGTAGTTCAGGACTAGCCCAGAGCACAGATACGCAGTATTTT	CASSSGLAQSTDTQYF
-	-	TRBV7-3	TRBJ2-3	TGTGCCAGCAGCTTATCTCTGGGGACCCCAGATACGCAGTATTTT	CASSLSLGTPDTQYF
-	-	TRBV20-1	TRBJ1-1	TGCAGTACAAGACCCAACGCAGGAGGCACTGAAGCTTTCTTT	CSTRPNAGGTEAFF
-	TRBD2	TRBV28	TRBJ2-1	TGTGCCAGCATTGACTCGACTAGCTACTCCTACAATGAGCAGTTCTTC	CASIDSTSYSYNEQFF
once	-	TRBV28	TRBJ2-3	TGTGCCAGCTCTTCTAGGGGGTGGCCCACAGATACGCAGTATTTT	CASSSRGWPTDTQYF
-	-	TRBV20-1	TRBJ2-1	TGCAGTGCTTCTCATTATCTAGCTAGAGAGCAGTTCTTC	CSASHYLAREQFF
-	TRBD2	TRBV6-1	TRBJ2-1	TGTGCCAGCAGAAAAGAGACTAGCGGGACGACTGAGCAGTTCTTC	CASRKETSGTTEQFF
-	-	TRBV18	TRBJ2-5	TGTGCCAGCACAAAAGGGGTAGAGACCCAGTACTTC	CASTKGVETQYF
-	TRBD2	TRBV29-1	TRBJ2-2	TGCAGCGTTGCGGGGAGGGGAAACGGGGAGCTGTTTTTT	CSVAGRGNGELFF
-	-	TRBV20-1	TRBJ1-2	TGCAGTGCTAGAGATCCGACAGCCTATGGCTACACCTTC	CSARDPTAYGYTF
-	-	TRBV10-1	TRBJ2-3	TGCGCCAGCGGAGGGGATTCTTTTAAAAATACGCAGTATTTT	CASGGDSFKNTQYF